What follows are 14 T cell receptor beta chains derived from one specimen sequenced in a study of T cell changes during pregnancy in multiple sclerosis. Using immunoSEQ multiplex PCR, the repertoire was profiled, and TCRdb retains in-frame clones only, with some absent. Among about 59,000 clones, about 94% were seen once, and the ten largest hold just over 2.5%. The specimen comprised CD8+ T cells from peripheral blood mononuclear cells, sampled after pregnancy. The receptors derive from a female donor with multiple sclerosis, enrolled in a pregnancy study.

This chain connects TRBV7-9 to TRBJ2-7; 7 nucleotides agree with TRBD1. V shed 5 bases, J shed 3 bases, and the junction held 13 bases outside the gene matches. The germline V gene encodes CDR1 SEHNR and CDR2 FQNEAQ (reference sequence). The CDR3 runs 16 residues. The CDR3 reads CASSQKGWDRDYEQYF. The CDR3 coding sequence is TGTGCCAGCAGCCAAAAGGGTTGGGACAGAGACTACGAGCAGTACTTC.

As regards this clone: The sample contains more than one DNA sequence encoding this CDR3. This chain links TRBV27 with TRBJ2-7; D not certain. CDR3 length: 13 residues. Trimming shortened V by 2 bases and J by 0 bases, and 5 bases separated the two germline ends. Germline lookup yields CDR1 MNHEY and CDR2 SMNVEV (reference sequence). The CDR3 region has the DNA TGTGCCAGCAGTTTAGGCCGCTCCTACGAGCAGTACTTC. Its translation: CASSLGRSYEQYF.

The DNA of the CDR3 is TGTGCCAGTCGAGACCGGGGGTTCGATCAGCCCCAGCATTTT. Protein product: CASRDRGFDQPQHF. The chain employs TRBV19 and TRBJ1-5; possible D gene TRBD1, 5 bases. Germline CDR1 reads LNHDA; CDR2 reads SQIVND (reference sequence). The CDR3 is 14 residues long. With 8 bases removed from V and 5 bases from J, the gap between germline ends came to 16 bases.

The rearrangement uses TRBV7-3 and TRBJ2-1; TRBD2 agrees at 11 bases. The junction had 4 bases not matched to a gene; V was cut back by 0 bases and J by 9 bases. The CDR3 length is 15 residues. Germline V lookup: CDR1 SGHTA, CDR2 FQGTGA. The CDR3 DNA reads as TGTGCCAGCAGCTTAACGGGGACTAGCGGTATTGAGCAGTTCTTC. This gives the protein CASSLTGTSGIEQFF.

V and J are TRBV4-2 and TRBJ2-1; D possibly corresponds to TRBD2 (6 bases). This CDR3 has 13 amino acids. Germline lookup yields CDR1 LGHNA and CDR2 YNFKEQ. The V end lost 7 bases, the J end lost 6 bases, and 13 bases lay between the germline ends. DNA for the CDR3: TGTGCCAGCACCGGTGGGGGGTTCAATGAGCAGTTCTTC. Protein sequence: CASTGGGFNEQFF.

The genes are TRBV27 and TRBJ2-7; 9 bases are a match to TRBD1. Germline values: CDR1 MNHEY, CDR2 SMNVEV (reference sequence). The CDR3 length is 17 residues. Trimming cost V 5 bases and J 3 bases; bases outside gene matches: 14. The CDR3: CASSNHTTGQGLYEQYF. The DNA for the CDR3 is TGTGCCAGCAGTAACCATACTACGGGACAGGGACTCTACGAGCAGTACTTC.

The CDR3 DNA follows: TGTGCCAGCAGCTCCCCCGGGACAGGCAACACTGAAGCTTTCTTT. Protein sequence: CASSSPGTGNTEAFF. The rearrangement links TRBV9 to TRBJ1-1, with 8 bases lining up with TRBD1. Germline CDR1 reads SGDLS; CDR2 reads YYNGEE. This CDR3 region has 15 residues. V lost 4 bases and J lost 2; bases outside the gene matches: 7. Full variable domain (remainder filled in from reference TRBV9 and TRBJ1-1): DSGVTQTPKHLITATGQRVTLRCSPRSGDLSVYWYQQSLDQGLQFLIQYYNGEERAKGNILERFSAQQFPDLHSELNLSSLELGDSALYFCASSSPGTGNTEAFFGQGTRLTVV.

The chain recombines TRBV23-1 with TRBJ2-3, with D possibly being TRBD2 (6 bases). TRBV23-1 is noted as an ORF with a role that remains uncertain. The V end was cut by 0 bases, the J end by 2 bases, with 24 bases between. The CDR3 is made up of 20 amino acids. The CDR3 DNA follows: TGCGCCAGCAGTCAATCCCGCGAGATCAGGCGGGAACTCGTCACAGATACGCAGTATTTT. Protein product: CASSQSREIRRELVTDTQYF.

The chain carries TRBV5-4 and TRBJ2-1; D not resolved. V shed 4 bases and J shed 0 bases, with 8 bases lying between them. Germline V gene lookup returns CDR1 SGHNT and CDR2 YYREEE (reference sequence). The CDR3 contains 14 residues. The CDR3 spells CASSTALSYNEQFF. CDR3 bases: TGTGCCAGCAGCACTGCCCTCTCCTACAATGAGCAGTTCTTC.

V is TRBV4-3 and J is TRBJ2-1; 7 nucleotides align to TRBD2. Trimming removed 3 bases from V and 5 bases from J; junction bases left unmatched: 7. The V gene's germline CDR1 is LGHNA and CDR2 YSLEER. The CDR3 consists of 15 residues. In DNA, the CDR3 is TGCGCCAGCAGCCAGCGACTAGCTAGCAACAATGAGCAGTTCTTC. Its protein is CASSQRLASNNEQFF.

The V gene is TRBV7-6, the J gene TRBJ2-3; 8 nucleotides match TRBD1. The CDR3 has 16 amino acids. Germline lookup yields CDR1 SGHVS and CDR2 FNYEAQ. Germline trimming cut 4 bases from V and 2 bases from J; bases unmatched to any gene: 8. CDR3 in amino acids: CASSSGTGLYTDTQYF. The CDR3 nucleotides read TGTGCCAGCAGCTCAGGGACAGGACTTTACACAGATACGCAGTATTTT.

This clone was seen a few times. V and J are TRBV12-5 and TRBJ2-2; D unclear. This CDR3 is 14 amino acids long. Trimming took off 3 bases at V and 6 bases at J, with 11 bases between the two ends. Germline values: CDR1 LGHNT, CDR2 FRNRAP. The CDR3 is CASGFVNSAGELFF. DNA for the CDR3: TGTGCTAGTGGTTTTGTCAACTCCGCCGGGGAGCTGTTTTTT.

The chain links TRBV5-6 to TRBJ2-7, with D unresolved. V gave up 0 bases and J gave up 0 bases, with 7 bases separating them. CDR3 length: 14 amino acids. In germline, CDR1 is SGHDT, CDR2 YYEEEE. CDR3 loop: CASSLAGSSYEQYF. Here the CDR3 DNA reads TGTGCCAGCAGCTTGGCAGGTAGCTCCTACGAGCAGTACTTC.

In DNA form, the CDR3 reads TGTGCCTGGAGTGACGGTAGCGGGTCCCACAATGAGCAGTTCTTC. This translates into CAWSDGSGSHNEQFF. The V and J genes are TRBV30 and TRBJ2-1; 7 positions agree with TRBD2. The CDR3 contains 15 residues. CDR1 is GTSNPN, CDR2 SVGIG, per germline (reference sequence). Trimming cost V 1 base and J 5 bases; bases outside gene matches: 8.